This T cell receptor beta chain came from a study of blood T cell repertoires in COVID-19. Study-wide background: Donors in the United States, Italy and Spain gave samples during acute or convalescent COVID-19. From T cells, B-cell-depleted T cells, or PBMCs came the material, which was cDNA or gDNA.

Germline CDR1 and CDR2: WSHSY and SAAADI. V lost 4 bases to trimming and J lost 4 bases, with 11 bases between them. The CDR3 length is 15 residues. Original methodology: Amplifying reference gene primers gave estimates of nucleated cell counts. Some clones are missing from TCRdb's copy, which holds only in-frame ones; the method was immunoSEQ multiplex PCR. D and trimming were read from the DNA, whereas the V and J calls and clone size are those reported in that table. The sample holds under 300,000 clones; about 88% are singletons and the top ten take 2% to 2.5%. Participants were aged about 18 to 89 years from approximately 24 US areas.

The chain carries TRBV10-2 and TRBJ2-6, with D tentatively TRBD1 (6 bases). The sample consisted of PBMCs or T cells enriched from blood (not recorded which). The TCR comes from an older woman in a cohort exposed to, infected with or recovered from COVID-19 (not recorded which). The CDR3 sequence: CASSARGAGANVLTF. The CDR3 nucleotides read TGCGCCAGCAGTGCCAGGGGCGCCGGGGCCAACGTCCTGACTTTC.